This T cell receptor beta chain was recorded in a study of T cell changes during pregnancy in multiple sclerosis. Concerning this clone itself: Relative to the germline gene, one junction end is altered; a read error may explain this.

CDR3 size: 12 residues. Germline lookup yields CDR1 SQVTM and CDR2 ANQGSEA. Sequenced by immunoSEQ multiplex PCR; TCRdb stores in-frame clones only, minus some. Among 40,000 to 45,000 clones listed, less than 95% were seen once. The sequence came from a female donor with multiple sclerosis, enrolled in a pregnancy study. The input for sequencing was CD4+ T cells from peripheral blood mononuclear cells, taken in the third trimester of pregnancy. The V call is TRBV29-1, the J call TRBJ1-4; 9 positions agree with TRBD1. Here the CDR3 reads CSVEDPGTGILF. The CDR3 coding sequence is TGCAGCGTTGAAGACCCCGGGACAGGGATTCTTTTT.